A single sample is the source of the 7 T cell receptor beta chains below, sequenced in a study of neurological immune-mediated disorders. TCRdb itself ran the 5' RACE reads through MiXCR, one entry per CDR3 protein. The data show 78,000 or so distinct CDR3 sequences, 4% to 6% seen once. The source material was PBMCs. These receptors were taken from a woman in her thirties with multiple sclerosis.

This clonotype occurred many times. The rearrangement joins TRBV5-1 to TRBJ2-7; D possibly corresponds to TRBD2 (5 bases). CDR1 is SGHRS, CDR2 YFSETQ, per germline. The CDR3 covers 13 residues. Trimming removed 7 bases from V and 2 bases from J, with 13 bases in between. The CDR3 loop reads CASRPGGAYEQYF. CDR3 DNA sequence: TGCGCCAGCCGCCCCGGAGGAGCCTACGAGCAGTACTTC.

This clonotype was counted many times. In DNA form, the CDR3 reads TGTGCCAGCAGCTTAGGGGGGGAATCACCCCTCCACTTT. Translation: CASSLGGESPLHF. The chain is built from TRBV7-3 and TRBJ1-6; TRBD1 might be the D (5 bases). Looked up from germline, CDR1 is SGHTA and CDR2 is FQGTGA. Between the trimmed V and J ends, which lost 2 bases and 10 bases, there was a span of 9 bases. This CDR3 region has 13 residues. Full variable domain (missing parts from reference TRBV7-3 and TRBJ1-6): GAGVSQTPSNKVTEKGKYVELRCDPISGHTALYWYRQSLGQGPEFLIYFQGTGAADDSGLPNDRFFAVRPEGSVSTLKIQRTERGDSAVYLCASSLGGESPLHFGNGTRLTVT.

In its sample, this clonotype was seen many times. The J gene is TRBJ2-3, the V gene TRBV5-1; 12 bases align to TRBD2. Germline loops: CDR1 SGHRS, CDR2 YFSETQ. This CDR3 contains 16 residues. V was pared by 0 bases and J by 6 bases, with 5 bases of the junction left unmatched. The CDR3 sequence: CASSLGASGGADTQYF. The CDR3 DNA reads as TGCGCCAGCAGCTTGGGGGCTAGCGGGGGGGCCGATACGCAGTATTTT.

The V call is TRBV20-1, the J call TRBJ2-1; TRBD2 aligns across 13 bases. The CDR3 has 15 residues. Germline V gene lookup returns CDR1 DFQATT and CDR2 SNEGSKA (reference sequence). V was clipped by 3 bases and J by 6 bases; unmatched bases: 5. The CDR3 DNA is TGCAGTGCTAGCGAACTAGCGGGGGGGGGCAATGAGCAGTTCTTC. It translates to CSASELAGGGNEQFF.

This chain uses TRBV5-1 with TRBJ2-1, with TRBD2 matching 15 bases. Trimming at V came to 5 bases and at J to 7 bases, leaving 13 bases not matched to a gene. Looked up from germline, CDR1 is SGHRS and CDR2 is YFSETQ. The CDR3 loop spans 18 amino acids. The CDR3 DNA reads TGCGCCAGCAGGAAATGGACTAGCGGGGGGGCCGCCTCAAATGAGCAGTTCTTC. Protein product: CASRKWTSGGAASNEQFF.

DNA for the CDR3: TGTGCCAGCAGCTTAGAAAGATCGGCGGGAAACACCATATATTTT. This gives the protein CASSLERSAGNTIYF. The chain couples TRBV7-9 to TRBJ1-3, with D hard to call. The CDR3 is 15 amino acids. Trimming left V 1 base short and J 4 bases short, with 11 bases between. Germline V lookup: CDR1 SEHNR, CDR2 FQNEAQ (reference sequence).

This clonotype was seen at least ten times. V usage is TRBV10-3 and J usage is TRBJ2-7; TRBD1 agrees at 8 bases. Germline values: CDR1 ENHRY, CDR2 SYGVKD. This CDR3 region has 16 residues. Trimming removed 4 bases from V and 1 base from J; junction bases left unmatched: 9. This CDR3 reads CAISGGAGTGSYEQYV. The CDR3, as DNA: TGTGCCATCAGTGGGGGGGCCGGGACAGGTTCCTACGAGCAGTACGTC.